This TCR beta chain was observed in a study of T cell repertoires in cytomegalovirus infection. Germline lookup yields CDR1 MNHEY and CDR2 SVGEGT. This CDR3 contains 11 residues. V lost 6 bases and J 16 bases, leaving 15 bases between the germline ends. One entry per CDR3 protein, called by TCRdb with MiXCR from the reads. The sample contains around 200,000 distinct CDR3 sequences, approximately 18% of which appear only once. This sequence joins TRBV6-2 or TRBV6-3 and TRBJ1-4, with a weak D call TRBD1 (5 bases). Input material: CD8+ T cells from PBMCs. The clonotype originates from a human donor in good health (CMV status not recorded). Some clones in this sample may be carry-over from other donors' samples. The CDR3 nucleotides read TGTGCCAGCAGAGGAGGGGAGGGCCCGTTTTTT. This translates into CASRGGEGPFF.